The 27 T cell receptor beta chains below all came from one sample that was sequenced in a study of OX40 agonist ivuxolimab in advanced cancers. The table came from immunoSEQ multiplex PCR; TCRdb's copy has only in-frame clones and leaves some out. The profile shows just under 80,000 clones, around four fifths of them singletons. The specimen was CD4+ or CD8+ T cells sorted from blood, collected in a trial of the OX40 agonist ivuxolimab. All receptors come from an adult with an advanced solid tumor such as melanoma, head and neck, liver or kidney cancer.

The chain joins TRBV28 to TRBJ2-7; a weak D match, TRBD2 (7 bases). The V end was cut by 6 bases, the J end by 3 bases, with 15 bases between. This CDR3 has 14 residues. From germline, CDR1 is MDHEN and CDR2 SYDVKM. The CDR3 region has the DNA TGTGCCAGCAGACTAAGGGGGGGCTACTACGAGCAGTACTTC. Translation gives CASRLRGGYYEQYF.

This chain links TRBV19 with TRBJ2-3, with a possible D match to TRBD1 (5 bases). The CDR3 contains 15 residues. The germline V gene has CDR1 LNHDA and CDR2 SQIVND (reference sequence). Trimming removed 6 bases at V and 0 bases at J, with 13 bases between. CDR3 in amino acids: CASSRTQGSTDTQYF. The CDR3 DNA reads TGTGCCAGTAGCCGAACCCAGGGAAGCACAGATACGCAGTATTTT.

The chain employs TRBV4-3 and TRBJ2-3; D remains unclear. The CDR3 is 16 residues long. CDR1 is LGHNA and CDR2 is YSLEER in the germline V gene. Trimming pared 1 base from V and 2 bases from J, leaving 13 bases between. CDR3 in DNA: TGCGCCAGCAGCCAAGGCCCCGTTGAGAACACAGATACGCAGTATTTT. Encoded protein: CASSQGPVENTDTQYF.

This sequence joins TRBV7-8 and TRBJ1-5; D possibly corresponds to TRBD1 (5 bases). The CDR3 totals 16 residues. The V end lost 5 bases, the J end lost 2 bases, and 16 bases lay between the germline ends. From germline, CDR1 is SGHVS and CDR2 FQNEAQ. The DNA for the CDR3 is TGTGCCAGCAGCCCGAAAAGGGGAGACGGCAATCAGCCCCAGCATTTT. Its translation: CASSPKRGDGNQPQHF.

V usage is TRBV18 and J usage is TRBJ2-1; TRBD2 agrees at 8 bases. The trim removed 0 bases at V and 6 bases at J, leaving 4 bases unmatched. There are 15 residues in the CDR3. Germline CDR1 reads KGHSH; CDR2 reads LQKENI. This CDR3 reads CASSPPSGRGNEQFF. The CDR3 nucleotides read TGTGCCAGCTCACCACCCAGCGGGAGAGGCAATGAGCAGTTCTTC.

The chain uses TRBV7-9 and TRBJ1-1; 10 bases align to TRBD1. CDR1 is SEHNR and CDR2 is FQNEAQ in the germline V gene (reference sequence). CDR3 length equals 17 residues. Unmatched junction bases numbered 9, after V lost 5 bases and J lost 0 bases. The CDR3 sequence: CASSPRQGAGVNTEAFF. The CDR3 DNA sequence: TGTGCCAGCAGCCCGCGACAGGGGGCAGGGGTGAACACTGAAGCTTTCTTT.

For the CDR3, the DNA is TGTGCCAGCAGCTCGAACACTGAAGCTTTCTTT. It codes for CASSSNTEAFF. This chain joins TRBV5-6 and TRBJ1-1; D gene unclear. Germline V gene lookup returns CDR1 SGHDT and CDR2 YYEEEE. The CDR3 loop spans 11 amino acids. Trimming removed 3 bases from V and 1 base from J, with 1 base in between.

V is TRBV15 and J is TRBJ1-5, with 8 bases lining up with TRBD1. The CDR3 runs to 16 residues. Trimming took 0 bases from V and 7 from J; bases not matched to a gene: 8. Germline values: CDR1 LNHNV, CDR2 YYDKDF (reference sequence). Here the CDR3 reads CATSRDPTGGHQPQHF. For the CDR3, the DNA is TGTGCCACCAGCAGAGACCCAACAGGGGGGCACCAGCCCCAGCATTTT.

V and J are TRBV12-5 and TRBJ1-5, with D possibly TRBD1 on 6 matching bases. The germline gives CDR1 LGHNT, CDR2 FRNRAP. CDR3 length: 15 amino acids. V lost 1 base, J lost 4 bases, and 11 bases lay in between. DNA for the CDR3: TGTGCTAGTGGTTTGGGGTCAGGGGAAAATCAGCCCCAGCATTTT. Its translation: CASGLGSGENQPQHF.

The gene calls are TRBV7-2 and TRBJ1-2; possibly TRBD1 for D (5 bases). Between the trimmed V and J ends, which lost 8 bases and 4 bases, there was a span of 26 bases. The V gene's germline CDR1 is SGHTA and CDR2 FQGNSA. CDR3 length: 17 residues. In DNA, the CDR3 is TGTGCCAGCGGACTGGATGGGGCCACGGCCTCAGGCTATGGCTACACCTTC. It specifies CASGLDGATASGYGYTF.

The gene calls are TRBV4-1 and TRBJ1-6, with TRBD1 matching 9 bases. There are 17 residues in the CDR3. Per germline, CDR1 MGHRA and CDR2 YSYEKL. V trimming: 0 bases; J trimming: 9 bases; junction bases outside the gene matches: 9. CDR3: CASSQDDREGQGSPLHF. The CDR3 DNA is TGCGCCAGCAGCCAAGACGATAGGGAGGGACAGGGTTCACCCCTCCACTTT.

In its sample, this clone was seen a few times. The rearrangement joins TRBV19 to TRBJ1-2; no clear D. CDR3 length equals 13 residues. Trimming stripped 6 bases from V and 5 bases from J, with 13 bases between. CDR1 is LNHDA and CDR2 is SQIVND in the germline V gene (reference sequence). This CDR3 is CASSYTGVYGYTF. Written as DNA, the CDR3 is TGTGCCAGTAGCTATACCGGGGTATATGGCTACACCTTC.

The rearrangement uses TRBV9 and TRBJ1-4; D is undetermined. Germline assignment: CDR1 SGDLS and CDR2 YYNGEE. This CDR3 is built from 15 residues. V lost 4 bases, J lost 4 bases, and 14 bases lay in between. As DNA, the CDR3 is TGTGCCAGCAGCCTCCGGGGAGTCCTTAATGAAAAACTGTTTTTT. Translation: CASSLRGVLNEKLFF. The whole variable domain, remainder taken from reference TRBV9 and TRBJ1-4, is DSGVTQTPKHLITATGQRVTLRCSPRSGDLSVYWYQQSLDQGLQFLIQYYNGEERAKGNILERFSAQQFPDLHSELNLSSLELGDSALYFCASSLRGVLNEKLFFGSGTQLSVL.

This clone was observed once. The chain joins TRBV30 to TRBJ1-4, with D perhaps matching TRBD1 (5 bases). This CDR3 contains 14 residues. V was pared by 1 base and J by 8 bases, with 14 bases between. Germline V CDR1 and CDR2: GTSNPN, SVGIG (reference sequence). The CDR3 sequence: CAWSEEGPGEKLFF. CDR3 nucleotide sequence: TGTGCCTGGAGTGAAGAGGGGCCGGGGGAAAAACTGTTTTTT.

The chain recombines TRBV9 with TRBJ1-4; 7 bases agree with TRBD1. From germline, CDR1 is SGDLS and CDR2 YYNGEE. The junction had 10 bases not matched to a gene; V was cut back by 4 bases and J by 7 bases. This CDR3 comprises 15 residues. CDR3 DNA: TGTGCCAGCAGCCTCGGAGGGGGCGAGGGTGAAAAACTGTTTTTT. Protein product: CASSLGGGEGEKLFF.

The chain recombines TRBV18 with TRBJ2-2; D not certain. Germline CDR1 is KGHSH and CDR2 is LQKENI. The CDR3 is 15 amino acids. Trimming took 6 bases from V and 4 from J, leaving 15 bases between them. The CDR3 protein is CASSQWQDPTGELFF. Written as DNA, the CDR3 is TGTGCCAGCTCTCAGTGGCAGGACCCCACCGGGGAGCTGTTTTTT.

The chain uses TRBV7-2 and TRBJ1-2; 10 bases match TRBD1. V gave up 5 bases and J gave up 8 bases; unmatched junction bases: 14. CDR1 is SGHTA and CDR2 is FQGNSA in the germline V gene. This CDR3 comprises 16 residues. CDR3 loop: CASSPGTGAATRGYTF. CDR3 sequence (DNA): TGTGCCAGCAGCCCCGGGACAGGGGCCGCAACTCGAGGCTACACCTTC.

The chain employs TRBV25-1 and TRBJ1-6; D remains unclear. Trimming removed 8 bases from V and 6 bases from J, with 8 bases in between. The CDR3 sequence is 12 residues long. Germline assignment: CDR1 MGHDK and CDR2 SYGVNS. The CDR3 DNA follows: TGTGCCAGCTCCGAGGGTAATTCACCCCTCCACTTT. Encoded protein: CASSEGNSPLHF.

The rearrangement joins TRBV10-1 to TRBJ2-1; D is perhaps TRBD2 (6 bases). V was cut by 8 bases and J by 4 bases, with 15 bases left in between. Germline V gene sequence: CDR1 WNHNN, CDR2 SYGVQD (reference sequence). The CDR3 is 14 residues long. The CDR3 is CASGLAGKYNEQFF. CDR3 nucleotides: TGCGCCAGCGGTCTTGCGGGAAAGTACAATGAGCAGTTCTTC.

This clone was seen just once. The V and J genes are TRBV7-9 and TRBJ1-5; D gene uncertain. CDR1 and CDR2 (germline): SEHNR, FQNEAQ (reference sequence). The CDR3 runs 15 residues. Trimming pared 1 base from V and 3 bases from J, leaving 10 bases between. CDR3: CASSLGSGDNQPQHF. The CDR3 DNA is TGTGCCAGCAGCTTAGGTAGTGGAGACAATCAGCCCCAGCATTTT.

This clone was detected a few times. V is TRBV19 and J is TRBJ2-2, with TRBD2 matching over 8 bases. The CDR3 loop spans 16 amino acids. The germline V gene has CDR1 LNHDA and CDR2 SQIVND (reference sequence). The J segment lost 2 bases and the V segment lost 6 bases, leaving 8 bases of the junction unmatched. CDR3 amino acids: CASRIGLAGNTGELFF. The CDR3 nucleotides are TGTGCCAGTAGAATCGGGCTAGCGGGTAACACCGGGGAGCTGTTTTTT.

This clone was seen a single time. Here the CDR3 DNA reads TGCGCCAGCAGCCGAGAGATAAGCTCCTACAATGAGCAGTTCTTC. This codes for CASSREISSYNEQFF. This rearrangement joins TRBV4-3 to TRBJ2-1; no definite D call. Germline assignment: CDR1 LGHNA and CDR2 YSLEER. Trimming removed 4 bases at V and 0 bases at J, with 10 bases between. This CDR3 has 15 residues.

The chain is built from TRBV15 and TRBJ1-4; D is ambiguous. V dropped 0 bases and J dropped 6 bases, with 8 bases sitting between them. CDR3 size: 14 residues. The germline V gene has CDR1 LNHNV and CDR2 YYDKDF (reference sequence). The CDR3 protein is CATSRDQTDEKLFF. Here the CDR3 DNA reads TGTGCCACCAGCAGAGATCAGACTGATGAAAAACTGTTTTTT.

This clone has a handful of counts. This chain joins TRBV29-1 and TRBJ2-2; 7 bases are shared with TRBD1. J gave up 5 bases and V 6 bases, and 6 bases lay outside the gene matches. The CDR3 has 13 amino acids. CDR1 and CDR2 from the germline V gene are SQVTM and ANQGSEA. The CDR3 spells CSVNRGGTGELFF. The CDR3 DNA reads as TGCAGCGTAAACAGGGGTGGGACCGGGGAGCTGTTTTTT.

The genes are TRBV5-6 and TRBJ1-1; D call uncertain. CDR1 and CDR2 from the germline V gene are SGHDT and YYEEEE. V was clipped by 2 bases and J by 2 bases, with 13 bases between them. The CDR3 loop spans 15 amino acids. The CDR3 DNA is TGTGCCAGCAGCTTAGGGTCCGGGTTTAACACTGAAGCTTTCTTT. Amino acid sequence: CASSLGSGFNTEAFF.

The J gene is TRBJ2-7, the V gene TRBV7-2; 10 bases fit TRBD1. The CDR3 covers 15 residues. V lost 4 bases and J lost 5; bases outside the gene matches: 8. CDR1 and CDR2 (germline): SGHTA, FQGNSA. In nucleotides, the CDR3 is TGTGCCAGCAGCTGGACCGGGACAGGGGTCAACGAGCAGTACTTC. Protein: CASSWTGTGVNEQYF.

This clone was seen only once. The CDR3 loop reads CSVEGLAAYNEQFF. CDR3 DNA sequence: TGCAGCGTTGAAGGTCTAGCGGCCTACAATGAGCAGTTCTTC. The chain joins TRBV29-1 to TRBJ2-1, with 7 bases matching TRBD2. This CDR3 contains 14 residues. The germline V gene encodes CDR1 SQVTM and CDR2 ANQGSEA. Trimming took 1 base from V and 2 from J; bases not matched to a gene: 2.